This T cell receptor beta chain was captured by sequencing in a study of cytomegalovirus exposure and HLA in healthy donors. Across the whole study: A subsequent analysis stated that the 120 or so validation repertoires were run on the same platform as the approximately 710 first-cohort repertoires.

General observations from the study: In vitro experiments confirmed that three CMV-associated chains were specific for CMV antigens.

The protocol was immunoSEQ multiplex PCR, while the TCRdb copy is restricted to in-frame clones and leaves out a portion. Of about 360,000 clones listed, just over 85% are singletons. About this clone: The antigen remains unidentified.

The TCR comes from a woman aged 18-30 years in good health and CMV-seronegative. Material for sequencing was PBMCs.

CDR3 sequence (DNA): TGCAGCGTATCCGGGACAGGGGGGGAAAAACTGTTTTTT. It encodes CSVSGTGGEKLFF. J is TRBJ1-4 and V is TRBV29-1; 11 bases agree with TRBD1. V lost 6 bases to trimming and J lost 8 bases; unmatched junction nucleotides: 5. Germline lookup yields CDR1 SQVTM and CDR2 ANQGSEA. This CDR3 is built from 13 residues.